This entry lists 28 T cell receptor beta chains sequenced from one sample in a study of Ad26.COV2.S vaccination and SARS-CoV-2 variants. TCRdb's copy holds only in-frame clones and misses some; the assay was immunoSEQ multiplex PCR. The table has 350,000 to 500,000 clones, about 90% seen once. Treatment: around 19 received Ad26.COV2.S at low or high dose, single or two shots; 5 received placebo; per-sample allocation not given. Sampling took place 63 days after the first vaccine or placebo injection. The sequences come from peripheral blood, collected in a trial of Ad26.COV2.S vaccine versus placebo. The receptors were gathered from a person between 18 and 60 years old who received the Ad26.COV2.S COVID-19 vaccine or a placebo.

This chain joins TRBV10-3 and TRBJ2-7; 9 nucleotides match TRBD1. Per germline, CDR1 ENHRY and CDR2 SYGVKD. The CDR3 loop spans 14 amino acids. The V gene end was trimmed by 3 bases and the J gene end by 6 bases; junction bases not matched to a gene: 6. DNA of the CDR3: TGTGCCATCAGTGATGGACAGGGGAGGTTCGAGCAGTACTTC. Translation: CAISDGQGRFEQYF.

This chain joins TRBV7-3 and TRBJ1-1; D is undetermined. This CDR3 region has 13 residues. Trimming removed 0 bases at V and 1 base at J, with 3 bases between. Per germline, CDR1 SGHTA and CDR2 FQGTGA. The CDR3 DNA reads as TGTGCCAGCAGCTTAACACAGAACACTGAAGCTTTCTTT. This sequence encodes CASSLTQNTEAFF. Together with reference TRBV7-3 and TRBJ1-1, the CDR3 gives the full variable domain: GAGVSQTPSNKVTEKGKYVELRCDPISGHTALYWYRQSLGQGPEFLIYFQGTGAADDSGLPNDRFFAVRPEGSVSTLKIQRTERGDSAVYLCASSLTQNTEAFFGQGTRLTVV.

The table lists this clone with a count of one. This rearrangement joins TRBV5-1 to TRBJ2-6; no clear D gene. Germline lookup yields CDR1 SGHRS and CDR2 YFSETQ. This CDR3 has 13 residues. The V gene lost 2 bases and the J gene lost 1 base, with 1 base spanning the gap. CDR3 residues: CASSLSGANVLTF. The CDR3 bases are TGCGCCAGCAGCTTATCTGGGGCCAACGTCCTGACTTTC.

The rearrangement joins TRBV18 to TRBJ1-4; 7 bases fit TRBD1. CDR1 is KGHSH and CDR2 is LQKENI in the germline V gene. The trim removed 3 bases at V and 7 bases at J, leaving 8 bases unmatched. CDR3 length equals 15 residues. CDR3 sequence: CASSPGGTVREKLFF. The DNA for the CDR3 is TGTGCCAGCTCACCGGGCGGGACAGTCCGTGAAAAACTGTTTTTT.

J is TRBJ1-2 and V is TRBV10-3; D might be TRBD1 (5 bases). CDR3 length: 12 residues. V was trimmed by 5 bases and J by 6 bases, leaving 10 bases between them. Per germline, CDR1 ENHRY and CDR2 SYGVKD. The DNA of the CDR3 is TGTGCCATCAGTTCCGGGGGAAATGGCTACACCTTC. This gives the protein CAISSGGNGYTF.

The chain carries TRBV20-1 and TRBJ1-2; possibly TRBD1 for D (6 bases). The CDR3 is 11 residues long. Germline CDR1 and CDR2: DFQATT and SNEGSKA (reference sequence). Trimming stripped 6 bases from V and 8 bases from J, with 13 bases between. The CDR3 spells CSATTGPGYTF. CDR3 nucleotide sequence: TGCAGTGCAACCACAGGGCCGGGCTACACCTTC.

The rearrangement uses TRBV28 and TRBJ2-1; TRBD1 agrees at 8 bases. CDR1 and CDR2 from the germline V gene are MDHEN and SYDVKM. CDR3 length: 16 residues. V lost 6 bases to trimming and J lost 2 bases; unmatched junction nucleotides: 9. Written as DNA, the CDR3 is TGTGCCAGCAGGCCCCCACAGGGGGGTACCTACAATGAGCAGTTCTTC. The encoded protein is CASRPPQGGTYNEQFF.

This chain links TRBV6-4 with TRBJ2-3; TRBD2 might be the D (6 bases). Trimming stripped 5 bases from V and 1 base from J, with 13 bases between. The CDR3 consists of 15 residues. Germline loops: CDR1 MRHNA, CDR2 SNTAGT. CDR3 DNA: TGTGCCAGCAGTCGCTTAGCGGACCGCACAGATACGCAGTATTTT. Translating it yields CASSRLADRTDTQYF.

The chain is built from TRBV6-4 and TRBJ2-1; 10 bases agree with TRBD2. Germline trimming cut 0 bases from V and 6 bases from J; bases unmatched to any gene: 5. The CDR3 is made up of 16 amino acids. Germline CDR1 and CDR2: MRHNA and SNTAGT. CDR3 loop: CASSDSASGGSNEQFF. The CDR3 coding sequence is TGTGCCAGCAGTGACTCAGCTAGCGGGGGTTCCAATGAGCAGTTCTTC.

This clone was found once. In DNA form, the CDR3 reads TGCAGCGTGGGGGTAACGACAGGGGCTCTTTTCTTCACTGAAGCTTTCTTT. This sequence encodes CSVGVTTGALFFTEAFF. The chain couples TRBV29-1 to TRBJ1-1; 8 nucleotides line up with TRBD1. Germline assignment: CDR1 SQVTM and CDR2 ANQGSEA. The CDR3 totals 17 residues. Trimming took 6 bases from V and 4 from J; bases not matched to a gene: 19.

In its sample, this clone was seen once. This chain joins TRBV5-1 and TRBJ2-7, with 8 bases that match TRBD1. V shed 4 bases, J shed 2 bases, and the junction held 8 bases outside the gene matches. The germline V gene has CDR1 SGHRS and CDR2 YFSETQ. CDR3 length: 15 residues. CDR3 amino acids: CASSPGQAKTYEQYF. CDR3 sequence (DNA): TGCGCCAGCAGCCCGGGACAGGCCAAAACCTACGAGCAGTACTTC.

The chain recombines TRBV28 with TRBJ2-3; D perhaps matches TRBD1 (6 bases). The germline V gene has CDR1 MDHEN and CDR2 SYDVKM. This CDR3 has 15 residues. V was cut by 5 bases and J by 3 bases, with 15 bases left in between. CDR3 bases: TGTGCCAGCAGTCGTCAGGGGTCGGGAACAGATACGCAGTATTTT. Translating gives CASSRQGSGTDTQYF.

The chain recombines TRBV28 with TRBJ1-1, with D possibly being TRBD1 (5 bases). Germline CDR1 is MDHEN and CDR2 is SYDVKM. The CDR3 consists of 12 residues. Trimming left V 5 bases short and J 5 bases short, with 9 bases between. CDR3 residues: CASSPGGTEAFF. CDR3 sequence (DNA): TGTGCCAGCAGTCCCGGGGGAACTGAAGCTTTCTTT.

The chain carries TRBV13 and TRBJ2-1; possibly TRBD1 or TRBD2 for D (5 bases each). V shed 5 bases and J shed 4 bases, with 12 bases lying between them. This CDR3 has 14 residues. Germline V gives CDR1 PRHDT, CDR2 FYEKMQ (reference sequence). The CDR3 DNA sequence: TGTGCCAGCAGCCCAGAGGGACGGTACAATGAGCAGTTCTTC. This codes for CASSPEGRYNEQFF.

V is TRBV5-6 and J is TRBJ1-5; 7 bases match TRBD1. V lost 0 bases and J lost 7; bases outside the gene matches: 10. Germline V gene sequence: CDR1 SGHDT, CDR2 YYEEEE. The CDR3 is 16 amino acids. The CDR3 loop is CASSLGTGRGSQPQHF. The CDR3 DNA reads TGTGCCAGCAGCTTGGGGACAGGAAGGGGGAGCCAGCCCCAGCATTTT.

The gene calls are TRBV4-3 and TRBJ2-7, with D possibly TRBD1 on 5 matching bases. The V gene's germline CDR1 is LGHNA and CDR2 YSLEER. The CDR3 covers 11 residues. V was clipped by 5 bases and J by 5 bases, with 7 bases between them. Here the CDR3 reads CASSSGNEQYF. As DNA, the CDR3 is TGCGCCAGCAGCTCAGGGAACGAGCAGTACTTC.

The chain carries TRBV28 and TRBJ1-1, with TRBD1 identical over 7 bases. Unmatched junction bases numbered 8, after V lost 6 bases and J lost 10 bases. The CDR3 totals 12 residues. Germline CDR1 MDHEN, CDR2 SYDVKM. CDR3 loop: CASRIGTGVAFF. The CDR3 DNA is TGTGCCAGCAGGATTGGAACAGGGGTAGCTTTCTTT.

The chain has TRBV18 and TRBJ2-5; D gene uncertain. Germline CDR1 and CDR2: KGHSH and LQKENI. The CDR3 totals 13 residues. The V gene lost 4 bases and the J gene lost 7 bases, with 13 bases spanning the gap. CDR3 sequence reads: CASSRSGVGTQYF. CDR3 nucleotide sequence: TGTGCCAGCTCACGGTCAGGCGTTGGGACCCAGTACTTC.

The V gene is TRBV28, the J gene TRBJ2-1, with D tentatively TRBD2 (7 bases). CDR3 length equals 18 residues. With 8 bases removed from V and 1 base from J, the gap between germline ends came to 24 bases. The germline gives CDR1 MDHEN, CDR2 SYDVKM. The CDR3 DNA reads TGTGCCAGCCTAAATCGACGACCAGGGGAGGGATCCTACAATGAGCAGTTCTTC. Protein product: CASLNRRPGEGSYNEQFF.

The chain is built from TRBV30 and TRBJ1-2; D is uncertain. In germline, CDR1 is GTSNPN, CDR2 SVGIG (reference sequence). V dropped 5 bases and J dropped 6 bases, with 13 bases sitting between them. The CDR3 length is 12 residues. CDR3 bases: TGTGCCTGGTACCGACCTAATGATGGCTACACCTTC. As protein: CAWYRPNDGYTF.

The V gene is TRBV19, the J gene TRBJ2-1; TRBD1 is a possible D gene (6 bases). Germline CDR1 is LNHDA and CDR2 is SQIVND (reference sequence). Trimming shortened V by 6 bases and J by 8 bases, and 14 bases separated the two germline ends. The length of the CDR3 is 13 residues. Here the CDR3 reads CASSQQGNDEQFF. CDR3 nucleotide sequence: TGTGCCAGTAGCCAACAGGGTAATGATGAGCAGTTCTTC.

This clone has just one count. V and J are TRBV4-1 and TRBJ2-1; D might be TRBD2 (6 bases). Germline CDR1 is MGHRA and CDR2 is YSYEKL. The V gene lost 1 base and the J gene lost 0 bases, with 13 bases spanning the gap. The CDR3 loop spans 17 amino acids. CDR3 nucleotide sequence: TGCGCCAGCAGCCAAGGACTAGTTCATAGCTCCTACAATGAGCAGTTCTTC. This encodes CASSQGLVHSSYNEQFF.

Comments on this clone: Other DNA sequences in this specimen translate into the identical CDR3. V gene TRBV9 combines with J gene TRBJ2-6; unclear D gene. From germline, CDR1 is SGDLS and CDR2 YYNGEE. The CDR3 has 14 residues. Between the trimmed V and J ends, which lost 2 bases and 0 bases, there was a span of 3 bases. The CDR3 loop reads CASSVDSGANVLTF. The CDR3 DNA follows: TGTGCCAGCAGCGTGGACTCTGGGGCCAACGTCCTGACTTTC. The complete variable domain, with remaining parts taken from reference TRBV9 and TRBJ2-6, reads DSGVTQTPKHLITATGQRVTLRCSPRSGDLSVYWYQQSLDQGLQFLIQYYNGEERAKGNILERFSAQQFPDLHSELNLSSLELGDSALYFCASSVDSGANVLTFGAGSRLTVL.

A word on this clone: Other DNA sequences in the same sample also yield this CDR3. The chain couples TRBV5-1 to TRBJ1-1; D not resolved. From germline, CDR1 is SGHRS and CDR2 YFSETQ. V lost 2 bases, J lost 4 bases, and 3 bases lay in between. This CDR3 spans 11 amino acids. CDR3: CASSFGTEAFF. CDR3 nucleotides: TGCGCCAGCAGCTTTGGCACTGAAGCTTTCTTT.

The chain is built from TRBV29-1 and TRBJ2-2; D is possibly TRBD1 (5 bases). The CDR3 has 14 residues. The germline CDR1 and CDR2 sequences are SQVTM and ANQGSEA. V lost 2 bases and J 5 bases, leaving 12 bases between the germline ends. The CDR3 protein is CSVESRSGTGELFF. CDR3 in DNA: TGCAGCGTTGAAAGCAGGTCAGGGACCGGGGAGCTGTTTTTT.

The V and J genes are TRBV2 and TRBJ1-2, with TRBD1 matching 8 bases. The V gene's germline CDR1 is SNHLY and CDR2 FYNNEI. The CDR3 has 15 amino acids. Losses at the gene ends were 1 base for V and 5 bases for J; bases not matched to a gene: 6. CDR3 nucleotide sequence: TGTGCCAGCAGTGAAGTTAGCAGGGGGCTGTATGGCTACACCTTC. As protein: CASSEVSRGLYGYTF.

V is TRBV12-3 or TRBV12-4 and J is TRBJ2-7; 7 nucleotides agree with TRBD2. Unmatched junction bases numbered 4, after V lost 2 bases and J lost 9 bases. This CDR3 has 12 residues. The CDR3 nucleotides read TGTGCCAGCAGTTTAAGGGAGGGCGGGCAGTACTTC. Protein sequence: CASSLREGGQYF.

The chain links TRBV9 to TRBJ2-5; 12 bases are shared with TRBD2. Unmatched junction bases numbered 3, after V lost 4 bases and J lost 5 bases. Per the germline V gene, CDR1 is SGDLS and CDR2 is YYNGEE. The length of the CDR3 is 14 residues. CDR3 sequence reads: CASSLTSGSETQYF. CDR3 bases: TGTGCCAGCAGCTTGACTAGCGGGAGTGAGACCCAGTACTTC. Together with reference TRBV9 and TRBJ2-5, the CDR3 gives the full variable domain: DSGVTQTPKHLITATGQRVTLRCSPRSGDLSVYWYQQSLDQGLQFLIQYYNGEERAKGNILERFSAQQFPDLHSELNLSSLELGDSALYFCASSLTSGSETQYFGPGTRLLVL.